The 15 T cell receptor beta chains listed next were all sequenced from one sample in a study of blood T cell repertoires in COVID-19. The data were produced by immunoSEQ multiplex PCR, yet TCRdb's version contains in-frame clones alone and is incomplete. The table includes some 190,000 clones, roughly 79% detected once. The sample consisted of peripheral blood. Receptors originate from a middle-aged woman with COVID-19, enrolled during active disease.

The V and J genes are TRBV20-1 and TRBJ2-1; D ambiguous. V gave up 3 bases and J gave up 5 bases, with 23 bases separating them. The CDR3 runs to 17 residues. From germline, CDR1 is DFQATT and CDR2 SNEGSKA (reference sequence). The CDR3: CSASLLPAAVRNNEQFF. The CDR3 DNA follows: TGCAGTGCTAGTCTTCTACCCGCGGCCGTAAGAAACAATGAGCAGTTCTTC.

The chain links TRBV27 to TRBJ2-1; D is unclear. Between the trimmed V and J ends, which lost 6 bases and 2 bases, there was a span of 17 bases. This CDR3 has 16 amino acids. Germline V gives CDR1 MNHEY, CDR2 SMNVEV (reference sequence). The CDR3 region has the DNA TGTGCCAGCAGCCCAGATCGCAGGTTAGCCTACAATGAGCAGTTCTTC. It encodes CASSPDRRLAYNEQFF.

There are a few counts of this clone. The V and J genes are TRBV7-9 and TRBJ1-4; D is unclear. V was shortened by 4 bases and J by 5 bases, with 14 bases between the two germline ends. The germline V gene has CDR1 SEHNR and CDR2 FQNEAQ (reference sequence). The CDR3 sequence is 15 residues long. CDR3 sequence: CASSWGTGSNEKLFF. Written as DNA, the CDR3 is TGTGCCAGCAGCTGGGGAACGGGGTCAAATGAAAAACTGTTTTTT. Variable domain in full (rest from reference TRBV7-9 and TRBJ1-4): DTGVSQNPRHKITKRGQNVTFRCDPISEHNRLYWYRQTLGQGPEFLTYFQNEAQLEKSRLLSDRFSAERPKGSFSTLEIQRTEQGDSAMYLCASSWGTGSNEKLFFGSGTQLSVL.

Only a few counts were recorded for this clone. V and J are TRBV18 and TRBJ1-1; 8 nucleotides agree with TRBD1. This CDR3 has 17 amino acids. The germline V gene has CDR1 KGHSH and CDR2 LQKENI. V gave up 6 bases and J gave up 1 base; unmatched junction bases: 13. The CDR3 sequence: CASSVDRGPRRNTEAFF. The CDR3, as DNA: TGTGCCAGCTCGGTAGACAGGGGCCCCAGGAGGAACACTGAAGCTTTCTTT. The full variable domain, rest sourced from reference TRBV18 and TRBJ1-1, is NAGVMQNPRHLVRRRGQEARLRCSPMKGHSHVYWYRQLPEEGLKFMVYLQKENIIDESGMPKERFSAEFPKEGPSILRIQQVVRGDSAAYFCASSVDRGPRRNTEAFFGQGTRLTVV.

V is TRBV19 and J is TRBJ1-1; 7 nucleotides line up with TRBD1. The V gene's germline CDR1 is LNHDA and CDR2 SQIVND (reference sequence). The J segment lost 0 bases and the V segment lost 7 bases, leaving 8 bases of the junction unmatched. The CDR3 spans 15 residues. The CDR3 DNA is TGTGCCAGTAAACGGACAGGAGTGATGAACACTGAAGCTTTCTTT. It specifies CASKRTGVMNTEAFF.

The chain carries TRBV11-2 and TRBJ2-2; 10 positions agree with TRBD1. The germline CDR1 and CDR2 sequences are SGHAT and FQNNGV. After removal of 5 bases from V and 7 bases from J, the junction contained 4 bases not matched to a gene. This CDR3 spans 14 amino acids. In DNA, the CDR3 is TGTGCCAGCAGCCCGGACAGGGGGTACGGGGAGCTGTTTTTT. It encodes CASSPDRGYGELFF.

This clone was observed a few times. Here the CDR3 reads CARPDYGKDRGDNYGYTF. For the CDR3, the DNA is TGTGCCAGACCAGATTACGGAAAAGACAGGGGAGATAACTATGGCTACACCTTC. The chain recombines TRBV30 with TRBJ1-2; TRBD1 aligns across 8 bases. The CDR3 length is 18 residues. Unmatched junction bases numbered 21, after V lost 8 bases and J lost 1 base. Germline CDR1 is GTSNPN and CDR2 is SVGIG (reference sequence).

The chain combines TRBV27 with TRBJ2-7, with 13 positions matching TRBD2. The CDR3 length is 14 residues. Trimming took 11 bases from V and 6 from J; bases not matched to a gene: 10. Germline V CDR1 and CDR2: MNHEY, SMNVEV (reference sequence). The CDR3 DNA sequence: TGTGCCGCCATGGGACTAGCGGGACCTAGCGAGCAGTACTTC. Residues: CAAMGLAGPSEQYF.

This sequence joins TRBV29-1 and TRBJ1-3; D is ambiguous. CDR1 is SQVTM, CDR2 ANQGSEA, per germline. Trimming stripped 7 bases from V and 9 bases from J, with 13 bases between. The CDR3 loop spans 11 amino acids. CDR3 region: CSAWAWPTIYF. The CDR3 DNA reads TGCAGCGCCTGGGCCTGGCCCACCATATATTTT. The whole variable domain, filled in from reference TRBV29-1 and TRBJ1-3, reads SAVISQKPSRDICQRGTSLTIQCQVDSQVTMMFWYRQQPGQSLTLIATANQGSEATYESGFVIDKFPISRPNLTFSTLTVSNMSPEDSSIYLCSAWAWPTIYFGEGSWLTVV.

The chain employs TRBV28 and TRBJ1-5; perhaps TRBD1 as D (5 bases). V lost 3 bases to trimming and J lost 4 bases, with 16 bases between them. Germline V CDR1 and CDR2: MDHEN, SYDVKM. This CDR3 region has 16 residues. The DNA of the CDR3 is TGTGCCAGCAGTTTCCTCGGAGGGGCTCGGAATCAGCCCCAGCATTTT. Its translation is CASSFLGGARNQPQHF.

CDR3 in amino acids: CSAKTSFTQYF. Written as DNA, the CDR3 is TGCAGTGCTAAGACTAGCTTTACGCAGTATTTT. This chain connects TRBV20-1 to TRBJ2-3; 7 positions agree with TRBD2. V was clipped by 4 bases and J by 8 bases; unmatched bases: 3. CDR3 length equals 11 residues. CDR1 is DFQATT, CDR2 SNEGSKA, per germline (reference sequence).

V is TRBV29-1 and J is TRBJ2-2; TRBD2 is a possible D gene (5 bases). The CDR3 is 17 amino acids. Trimming pared 4 bases from V and 4 bases from J, leaving 22 bases between. Germline assignment: CDR1 SQVTM and CDR2 ANQGSEA. CDR3 residues: CSVALRFSGPPTGELFF. The CDR3 region has the DNA TGCAGCGTTGCCCTTCGGTTCAGCGGACCACCCACCGGGGAGCTGTTTTTT.

This chain links TRBV30 with TRBJ1-1; 11 bases map to TRBD1. Trimming removed 3 bases from V and 9 bases from J; junction bases left unmatched: 3. Germline V gene lookup returns CDR1 GTSNPN and CDR2 SVGIG (reference sequence). This CDR3 contains 12 residues. This CDR3 reads CAWRGDRGKAFF. The CDR3 region has the DNA TGTGCCTGGAGGGGGGACAGGGGGAAAGCTTTCTTT. Full variable domain (missing parts from reference TRBV30 and TRBJ1-1): SQTIHQWPATLVQPVGSPLSLECTVEGTSNPNLYWYRQAAGRGLQLLFYSVGIGQISSEVPQNLSASRPQDRQFILSSKKLLLSDSGFYLCAWRGDRGKAFFGQGTRLTVV.

The chain is built from TRBV5-5 and TRBJ1-2, with 7 bases aligning to TRBD1. The trim removed 3 bases at V and 8 bases at J, leaving 7 bases unmatched. CDR3 length equals 13 residues. Per germline, CDR1 SGHKS and CDR2 YYEKEE (reference sequence). The CDR3 sequence: CASSYWTGVGYTF. In DNA, the CDR3 is TGTGCCAGCAGCTACTGGACAGGCGTCGGCTACACCTTC.

The chain is built from TRBV3-1 (or the pseudogene TRBV3-2) and TRBJ2-5; TRBD2 aligns across 7 bases. After removal of 1 base from V and 5 bases from J, the junction contained 4 bases not matched to a gene. The CDR3 runs to 14 residues. CDR1 is LGHDT, CDR2 YNNKEL, per germline (reference sequence). The DNA of the CDR3 is TGTGCCAGCAGCCAAGGCGGGGGAAGGGAGACCCAGTACTTC. Protein: CASSQGGGRETQYF.